A single T cell receptor (beta chain) is shown here with its context. No antigen is known for it. No quality values exist for individual bases; no much larger clone is one base distant. CDR1 and CDR2 were assigned from the germline V gene as SGDLS and YYNGEE. V is clipped by 3 bases and J by 4 bases, and the sequence between their germline boundaries is 10 bases long. There are 13 amino acids in the CDR3, from cysteine to phenylalanine inclusive. Only CDR3 DNA remains: 39 bases, in frame from the first base. This record comes from a study of somatic reversion in DOCK8 deficiency (dated by TCRdb to the early 2020s). The study in broad terms: The study compared T cell receptor beta repertoires of DOCK8-deficient patients, DOCK8-revertant patients and healthy volunteers. The study set out to investigate how, in DOCK8 deficiency, somatic reversion of pathogenic DOCK8 variants alters lymphocyte differentiation and function. DOCK8-deficient patients in the study had been reported previously. What the work shows at the level of the full study, not this receptor alone: Whether whole blood or PBMCs served as the source material for each individual sample was not specified in the methods.

The library came from multiplex PCR. TRB libraries were made by one-step amplicon PCR using EuroClonality-NGS primers on approximately 0.1 ug genomic DNA. Sequencing of the TRB amplicons was carried out on Illumina MiSeq instruments using 2 x 250 bp version 2 chemistry. In the original analysis: IMGT/HighV-QUEST was the tool used for both primary TRB sequence analysis and V(D)J annotation. Repertoire diversity and composition were evaluated with VDJtools after removing nonfunctional clones and downsampling for comparisons between samples. The public reads were run again by TCRdb, first through fastp at Q25 and then through MiXCR, and only productive beta chains were kept. Every distinct CDR3 protein forms one entry, paired with its most common genes and DNA. These V and J calls originate from TCRdb's pipeline instead of the authors' own analysis. The sample includes several thousand distinct CDR3 sequences, with under 25% observed a single time. The ten largest clones take up 9.1% of the sample.

Blood for healthy controls was obtained from volunteer donors provided by blood services in Australia and France. For the TCR repertoire analysis, genomic DNA was extracted either from whole blood samples or from PBMCs. This clonotype originated in a human donor in good health. The chain is made from TRBV9 and TRBJ1-1; the D gene remains uncertain. The source material was peripheral blood. The sequence in DNA is TGTGCCAGCAGCGCCGGATCTGGCACTGAAGCTTTCTTT. Its product reads: CASSAGSGTEAFF.